This TCR beta chain was identified during a study of cytomegalovirus exposure and HLA in healthy donors (dated by TCRdb to about 2017). Describing the broader study: In an earlier analysis of 550 to 750 of the donors, about 270 Gb of sequence data and 117 million unique TCR beta sequences from about 179 million T cells were reported. Approximately 300 gigabases of sequencing data and 70 million to 100 million unique TCR sequences made up an early release that covered around 640 HLA-typed donors. The genetic ancestry cluster associated with self-reported Caucasian donors included 81% of the 398 genotyped donors. The study was designed to test whether signatures of past pathogen exposure could be identified by cataloging public T cell receptors. The T cell repertoires of 666 subjects were profiled by immunosequencing and related to cytomegalovirus serostatus. A separate validation cohort of approximately 130 different subjects was used in addition to the roughly 700-subject first cohort. The study combined high-throughput TCR immunosequencing, statistical association of individual TCRs with disease status, and machine learning to predict cytomegalovirus infection status. In a later analysis, previously published TCR beta repertoires from several hundred donors were re-analyzed and high-resolution HLA genotyping was added so that TCR occurrence patterns could be studied. Rather than drawing on any new phenotypic data, the later analysis identified candidate immune exposures from TCR beta sequences and the way those sequences occurred across donors. An earlier analysis of fewer than 750 of the donors used high-throughput TCR beta sequencing to judge whether each TCR beta V gene segment behaved as functional or pseudogenic. Donor age, sex, ethnicity and CMV serostatus were compiled alongside the repertoire data. A later genetic analysis took genome-wide SNP genotypes for about 55% of the 666 donors and used that subset as a discovery cohort. All discovery cohort repertoires had been generated on a single sequencing platform. Class I and class II HLA loci were covered by the typing at four-digit resolution. The number of typed donors differed by locus: 629-630 for A, B, C, DRB1 and DQB1; some 500 for DQA1; about 600 for DPA1; and 400 to 480 for DPB1. About five DR-DQ haplotypes were handled as single units for association and clustering, since linkage in the cohort was strong. Among over 350 genotyped donors of the cohort, an average of around 240,000 unique TCR beta nucleotide sequences were sequenced per donor, roughly a sixth of them non-productive.

Libraries were made using the immunoSEQ multiplex PCR assay. For the multiplex PCR, a mixture combining 60 forward primers for TCR Vbeta segments and 13 reverse primers for TCR Jbeta segments was used. Amplification of the CDR3 region of rearranged TCR beta genes was performed with a multiplex PCR assay on genomic DNA. The Illumina HiSeq System was used to sequence the amplified TCR beta libraries as 87-base-pair reads. Per the original workflow: In a later analysis, tens of millions of unique TCR beta chains were counted across the 500 to 700 repertoires, and some 10 million of these chains were shared by at least two donors. Raw reads were error-corrected and collapsed into unique sequences by a nearest-neighbor algorithm in which closely related sequences were merged to remove PCR and sequencing errors. CDR3 sequences were aligned to IMGT reference sequences to assign V, D and J gene segments. For a sequence to be retained, a match of at least six nucleotides to both a V gene segment and a J gene segment was required. A rearrangement was called productive if the CDR3 had no stop codons and remained in frame with V and J, and every other rearrangement was called non-productive. CDR3 was defined by IMGT convention, running from the second conserved V-encoded cysteine to the conserved J-encoded phenylalanine. The earlier analysis of fewer than 750 of the donors excluded sequences that lacked an unambiguous match to a single V gene segment. An earlier analysis of a few hundred of the donors called V segments functional above 56.7% productive rearrangements and segregating when the between-donor standard deviation exceeded 5%. A statistical classification framework was built to diagnose cytomegalovirus status from the catalog of TCR beta chain sequences. A later analysis assigned V and J genes by comparing TCR nucleotide sequences with IMGT/GENE-DB human TR gene sequences. The TCRdist pipeline was used in a later analysis to assign CDR3 sequences and most-parsimonious VDJ recombination scenarios. In a later analysis, each TCR beta chain was defined by its CDR3 amino acid sequence together with its V-gene family, and reads lacking a unique V-gene family were excluded. A later analysis removed several hundred highly shared, low-generation-probability nucleotide sequences to deal with suspected cross-contamination and a sequencing artifact. A later analysis calculated a clonal expansion index for each public chain from normalized within-repertoire ranks of inferred template counts. In a later analysis, generation probabilities were computed using a VDJ recombination model fitted to out-of-frame rearrangements, and the results were checked against IGoR. Hypergeometric tests were used in a later analysis to score TCR-TCR, TCR-HLA and TCR-CMV co-occurrence, with a repertoire-size bias correction applied to the TCR pairs. False discovery rates were estimated in a later analysis by permuting HLA or CMV assignments 20 times. A later analysis grouped co-occurring TCRs with DBSCAN, adding TCRdist sequence similarity when clustering within HLA-allele-positive subsets. For co-occurrence clustering, repertoires with fewer than 30,000 or more than 120,000 public chains were excluded, along with 4 to 6 repertoires with anomalous nucleotide sharing. In TCRdb, the immuneACCESS table is reduced to in-frame sequences with V and J assigned. These tables do not hold every clone; where another copy was compared, an unresolved V gene accounts for under half, and the others remain unexplained. Clone size and the V and J calls come from that table; the DNA yielded D and trimming. This sample comprises 160,000 or so clones, 80% of them detected only once. Less than 10% of the sample goes to the ten largest clones.

A word on this clone: This clone's antigen is unknown. Per-nucleotide qualities are absent, and no much larger clonotype sits a single base away.

V and J lose 5 bases and 5 bases, and a span of 12 bases separates them. CDR1 is given as MDHEN and CDR2 as SYDVKM, both from the germline V gene. The CDR3 has 13 amino acids, counting the end cysteine and phenylalanine. Kept here is only the CDR3 DNA, which spans 39 bases and is read in frame from base 1. The paper as a whole reports these results and caveats: A later analysis found that HLA-associated TCR beta chains were more clonally expanded and had lower generation probabilities than equally common non-associated chains. A few of the identified cytomegalovirus-associated TCR beta chains were confirmed in vitro to be specific for cytomegalovirus antigens. Assigning TCR associations to individual alleles was difficult when HLA alleles, especially DR and DQ, strongly co-occurred. In a later analysis, around 15,000 TCR beta sequences were associated with specific HLA alleles at a false discovery rate of 0.05. Presence/absence analyses assumed roughly uniform sequencing depth across donors, an assumption that may not hold. In an earlier analysis of under 600 of the donors, most TCR beta V segments were observed in productive rearrangements about 87% or about 30% of the time, broadly matching IMGT annotations. The cohort was sequenced for TCR beta chains only, and without alpha or paired-chain data the features that could be detected were limited. Compared with the roughly 600-donor mean, donors in an Asian-associated ancestry cluster had fewer N-insertions in productive TCRs, according to a later genetic analysis. The classifier was reported to diagnose cytomegalovirus status with high specificity and sensitivity in both the original and validation cohorts. Several of the top co-occurrence clusters appeared to be linked to parvovirus B19, influenza, CMV and Epstein-Barr virus, according to a later analysis. In a later genetic analysis, a missense DCLRE1C variant was associated with V-gene and J-gene trimming of TCR beta chains, and the association was replicated in an independent cohort. Some IMGT-functional V segments, including TRBV6-2 and TRBV6-3, could not be told apart with the 87-base-pair reads, so those segments were excluded. A later analysis found that TCR association rates varied across HLA loci, with DRB1 alleles showing the most associated TCRs and HLA-C alleles the fewest. It was suggested by the authors that the approach could potentially be generalized to other disease states and immunological phenotypes. Linkage disequilibrium might explain the correlated functional status among segregating V segments, but an unknown experimental factor could not be excluded. A further reported finding was that TCR beta sequences accurately predicted the HLA-A and HLA-B alleles for most subjects in the first cohort. Across donors, most TCR sequences were observed very rarely, whereas some public TCRs were present in many individuals. A later analysis found that most CMV-associated TCR beta chains appeared HLA-restricted, with HLA associations seemingly driven largely by CMV exposure. HLA typing was unavailable for some donors at each locus, so association tests used only the typed subset. The earlier analysis of some 560 of the donors excluded approximately 15 rarely observed V segments, including chromosome 9 orphons, because counts were too low. The only immune exposure information available for the cohort was CMV serostatus. A group of highly shared sequence variants was considered likely to be a technical artifact of the sequencing pipeline. The study gave a list of some 150 TCR beta chains associated with cytomegalovirus.

The cohort was made up of roughly 670 healthy bone marrow donors. At the time of sampling, every cohort member was nominally healthy, though immune exposures that went unrecorded were likely present. The donor tested CMV seropositive and was one of the 289 seropositive cohort members. Each donor provided a peripheral blood sample, and peripheral blood mononuclear cells were used for TCR beta sequencing. Genomic DNA was extracted from the blood cell samples with the Qiagen DNeasy Blood Extraction Kit. This TCR derives from a man aged 18 to 29 in good health and CMV-seropositive. Sequenced sample: PBMCs. This receptor chain uses TRBV28 and TRBJ2-5; possibly the D gene is TRBD2, per 6 matching bases. CDR3 reads: CASSLLAGETQYF. DNA sequence: TGTGCCAGCAGTCTCTTGGCGGGGGAGACCCAGTACTTC.